One sample yielded the 11 T cell receptor beta chains listed below, sequenced in a study of blood T cell repertoires in COVID-19. The method was immunoSEQ multiplex PCR; TCRdb's version includes in-frame clones alone and lacks a portion of them. The top ten hold roughly a tenth of the sample, which has 40,000 or so clones, approximately 88% seen once. The sample comprised peripheral blood. The receptors were sampled from a human donor in a cohort sampled during active COVID-19.

The J gene is TRBJ2-7, the V gene TRBV2; the match to TRBD1 covers 7 bases. The J segment lost 2 bases and the V segment lost 2 bases, leaving 3 bases of the junction unmatched. Germline CDR1 SNHLY, CDR2 FYNNEI. This CDR3 is 14 amino acids long. CDR3 sequence: CASSEWDSTYEQYF. The CDR3 nucleotides read TGTGCCAGCAGTGAATGGGACAGTACCTACGAGCAGTACTTC.

Points on this clone: An end of the junction differs from the germline gene, which may be a read error. Here the CDR3 DNA reads TGTGCCAGCACCGTAGGGACAGGGGGTTGGAATGAGCAGTTCTTC. Residues: CASTVGTGGWNEQFF. This sequence joins TRBV9 and TRBJ2-1, with TRBD1 identical over 11 bases. This CDR3 spans 15 amino acids. Germline CDR1 SGDLS, CDR2 YYNGEE.

The chain uses TRBV27 and TRBJ2-3; weak D call: TRBD2 (5 bases). This CDR3 has 14 amino acids. Trimming stripped 5 bases from V and 6 bases from J, with 15 bases between. Germline V lookup: CDR1 MNHEY, CDR2 SMNVEV (reference sequence). This chain's CDR3 is CASSRVGRGDTQYF. DNA of the CDR3: TGTGCCAGCAGTAGGGTGGGGAGAGGGGATACGCAGTATTTT.

The V and J genes are TRBV29-1 and TRBJ2-3, with TRBD1 identical over 7 bases. Germline V gives CDR1 SQVTM, CDR2 ANQGSEA. V lost 8 bases, J lost 3 bases, and 5 bases stayed unmatched. The CDR3 has 12 residues. CDR3 DNA: TGCAGCACGCGGACAGGAACAGATACGCAGTATTTT. This sequence encodes CSTRTGTDTQYF.

The rearrangement links TRBV9 to TRBJ2-3, with D possibly matching TRBD2 (7 bases). The V gene's germline CDR1 is SGDLS and CDR2 YYNGEE. The CDR3 is made up of 17 amino acids. V dropped 0 bases and J dropped 3 bases, with 17 bases sitting between them. The CDR3 is CASSVVGSGGATDTQYF. Written as DNA, the CDR3 is TGTGCCAGCAGCGTAGTAGGGAGTGGGGGGGCGACAGATACGCAGTATTTT.

The chain joins TRBV6-4 to TRBJ2-5, with 7 bases fitting TRBD2. The CDR3 extends over 14 amino acids. J was trimmed by 3 bases and V by 4 bases; bases with no gene match: 5. Germline CDR1 reads MRHNA; CDR2 reads SNTAGT. CDR3 nucleotide sequence: TGTGCCAGCAGTGTGTTACTAGCGAAAGAGACCCAGTACTTC. This encodes CASSVLLAKETQYF.

The genes are TRBV5-1 and TRBJ2-1; 12 bases align to TRBD2. The CDR3 consists of 16 residues. Trimming took 3 bases from V and 5 from J; bases not matched to a gene: 6. The V gene's germline CDR1 is SGHRS and CDR2 YFSETQ. The CDR3 DNA reads as TGCGCCAGCAGCTCCAGGACTAGCGGGACCAACAATGAGCAGTTCTTC. This gives the protein CASSSRTSGTNNEQFF.

This chain connects TRBV4-3 to TRBJ1-6; D is ambiguous. Trimming took 1 base from V and 5 from J, leaving 27 bases between them. Germline V CDR1 and CDR2: LGHNA, YSLEER. The CDR3 consists of 21 residues. The CDR3 DNA reads as TGCGCCAGCAGCCAAGGAAACCTGGACGGACTCCCCTCGGGTGATAATTCACCCCTCCACTTT. This gives the protein CASSQGNLDGLPSGDNSPLHF.

The V and J genes are TRBV18 and TRBJ2-7; 10 positions agree with TRBD2. V trimming: 3 bases; J trimming: 4 bases; junction bases outside the gene matches: 9. Germline V gene lookup returns CDR1 KGHSH and CDR2 LQKENI. There are 16 residues in the CDR3. The CDR3 sequence: CASSPLPGLATYEQYF. The CDR3 DNA follows: TGTGCCAGCTCACCGTTACCGGGACTAGCGACGTACGAGCAGTACTTC.

This clone was seen a handful of times. V usage is TRBV5-6 and J usage is TRBJ1-2, with D maybe TRBD1 (6 bases). Germline V CDR1 and CDR2: SGHDT, YYEEEE. The CDR3 sequence is 15 residues long. V gave up 0 bases and J gave up 4 bases, with 13 bases separating them. CDR3 region: CASSLAAGGLYGYTF. The CDR3 DNA sequence: TGTGCCAGCAGCTTGGCCGCTGGGGGCCTCTATGGCTACACCTTC.

The V call is TRBV7-2, the J call TRBJ1-5, with TRBD1 identical over 9 bases. Germline-derived CDR1 and CDR2 are SGHTA and FQGNSA. V shed 1 base and J 5 bases; nucleotides not matched to a gene: 3. This CDR3 comprises 15 residues. Here the CDR3 DNA reads TGTGCCAGCAGCTTAGTCGGGACAGGGTATCAGCCCCAGCATTTT. This translates into CASSLVGTGYQPQHF.